Included here is one T cell receptor (beta chain) sequence, with context. This sample is drawn from a study of T cell changes during pregnancy in multiple sclerosis. The protocol was immunoSEQ multiplex PCR, while the TCRdb copy is restricted to in-frame clones and leaves out a portion. The sample contains around 36,000 clones, over 75% of which appear only once. The source was CD4+ T cells from peripheral blood mononuclear cells, collected in the third trimester of pregnancy. This receptor was taken from a female donor with multiple sclerosis, enrolled in a pregnancy study.

For the CDR3, the DNA is TGTGCCAGCAGCTTAAAACTCACCGGGACAGGGATGGAGACCCAGTACTTC. Its protein product is CASSLKLTGTGMETQYF. The chain employs TRBV11-1 and TRBJ2-5; 9 bases agree with TRBD1. CDR3 length equals 17 residues. Germline-derived CDR1 and CDR2 are SGHAT and FQDESV (reference sequence). The junction had 12 bases not matched to a gene; V was cut back by 2 bases and J by 5 bases.